This passage covers 10 T cell receptor beta chains from one sample sequenced in a study of cytomegalovirus exposure and HLA in healthy donors. PCR involved 60 Vbeta and 13 Jbeta primers. TCRdb keeps only in-frame clones here, not all; method: immunoSEQ multiplex PCR. The table records around 150,000 clones, around 74% of them present only once. Sequenced input: PBMCs. The source is a woman in her twenties or thirties in good health and CMV-seronegative.

The CDR3 loop reads CASSLPSGTSGPTGELFF. DNA for the CDR3: TGTGCCAGCAGTTTACCCTCCGGGACTAGCGGTCCCACCGGGGAGCTGTTTTTT. V and J are TRBV27 and TRBJ2-2; TRBD2 agrees at 11 bases. Germline values: CDR1 MNHEY, CDR2 SMNVEV (reference sequence). The CDR3 runs 18 residues. V lost 2 bases and J lost 4; bases outside the gene matches: 9.

The V call is TRBV9, the J call TRBJ2-2; 12 bases map to TRBD2. Trimming cost V 3 bases and J 4 bases; bases outside gene matches: 4. This CDR3 is 16 amino acids long. In germline, CDR1 is SGDLS, CDR2 YYNGEE. CDR3 sequence reads: CASSGTSGGITGELFF. The CDR3, as DNA: TGTGCCAGCAGCGGTACTAGCGGGGGGATCACCGGGGAGCTGTTTTTT.

About this clone: Mismatch with germline at one junction end may stem from a read error. CDR3 region: CASSVYTTNSEAFF. Written as DNA, the CDR3 is TGTGCCAGCAGCGTTTATACCACGAACAGTGAAGCTTTCTTT. This sequence joins TRBV9 and TRBJ1-1, with D hard to call. The CDR3 runs 14 residues. From germline, CDR1 is SGDLS and CDR2 YYNGEE.

This clone was picked up one time. V gene TRBV2 combines with J gene TRBJ2-7, with 10 bases fitting TRBD2. CDR1 is SNHLY and CDR2 is FYNNEI in the germline V gene. The CDR3 covers 13 residues. The V segment lost 3 bases and the J segment 11 bases; nucleotides outside the gene matches: 7. The CDR3 loop reads CASSELAGDRKYF. The DNA for the CDR3 is TGTGCCAGCAGTGAGCTAGCGGGGGACCGCAAGTACTTC.

The chain links TRBV11-3 to TRBJ2-7; 10 bases match TRBD2. The germline gives CDR1 SGHNT, CDR2 YENEEA. This CDR3 has 15 residues. Losses at the gene ends were 1 base for V and 3 bases for J; bases not matched to a gene: 3. CDR3 region: CASSLASGGGYEQYF. The CDR3 nucleotides are TGTGCCAGCAGCTTAGCCAGCGGGGGGGGCTACGAGCAGTACTTC.

This chain links TRBV5-4 with TRBJ1-3; tentatively, D is TRBD1 (6 bases). V lost 4 bases to trimming and J lost 0 bases, with 17 bases between them. This CDR3 has 17 residues. Per germline, CDR1 SGHNT and CDR2 YYREEE (reference sequence). CDR3 sequence reads: CASSPAQGRSSGNTIYF. For the CDR3, the DNA is TGTGCCAGCAGCCCTGCACAGGGACGGAGCTCTGGAAACACCATATATTTT.

The chain recombines TRBV19 with TRBJ1-1; D is perhaps TRBD1 (5 bases). V shed 6 bases and J shed 4 bases, with 21 bases lying between them. CDR1 and CDR2 from the germline V gene are LNHDA and SQIVND (reference sequence). The CDR3 extends over 16 amino acids. CDR3 loop: CASRLPVGQGSTEAFF. In DNA, the CDR3 is TGTGCCAGTAGACTACCGGTCGGGCAGGGATCCACTGAAGCTTTCTTT. Based on the CDR3 plus reference TRBV19 and TRBJ1-1, the full variable domain is DGGITQSPKYLFRKEGQNVTLSCEQNLNHDAMYWYRQDPGQGLRLIYYSQIVNDFQKGDIAEGYSVSREKKESFPLTVTSAQKNPTAFYLCASRLPVGQGSTEAFFGQGTRLTVV.

This clone was observed a single time. The rearrangement uses TRBV18 and TRBJ2-1, with 13 bases identical to TRBD2. Unmatched junction bases numbered 6, after V lost 3 bases and J lost 7 bases. CDR3 length equals 16 residues. Germline V gene data show CDR1 as KGHSH and CDR2 as LQKENI. Written as DNA, the CDR3 is TGTGCCAGCTCACCTATACTAGCGGGGGGGCGGAATGAGCAGTTCTTC. Translation: CASSPILAGGRNEQFF.

This chain links TRBV18 with TRBJ2-1; 9 nucleotides agree with TRBD1. The trim removed 3 bases at V and 7 bases at J, leaving 10 bases unmatched. The germline V gene has CDR1 KGHSH and CDR2 LQKENI. The CDR3 covers 16 residues. Written as DNA, the CDR3 is TGTGCCAGCTCACCCTTTTGGGGACAGGGTCGGAATGAGCAGTTCTTC. Translated: CASSPFWGQGRNEQFF.

The chain combines TRBV7-8 with TRBJ2-3; 10 bases agree with TRBD1. The CDR3 sequence is 15 residues long. The junction had 7 bases not matched to a gene; V was cut back by 5 bases and J by 5 bases. The germline gives CDR1 SGHVS, CDR2 FQNEAQ. The CDR3 bases are TGTGCCAGCAGCCGGGACAGGGGATTCGTAGATACGCAGTATTTT. It yields the protein CASSRDRGFVDTQYF.